The 14 T cell receptor beta chains reported below all come from one sample, sequenced in a study of blood T cell repertoires in COVID-19. Here immunoSEQ multiplex PCR was the method, and the copy in TCRdb shows in-frame clones only, minus some. The repertoire holds under 150,000 clones, with roughly 88% as singletons. The sequenced sample was peripheral blood. The receptors here all came from a woman between 70 and 85 years old who had recovered from COVID-19.

This clone was detected only once. The rearrangement uses TRBV4-3 and TRBJ1-1; a possible D gene is TRBD1 (5 bases). The CDR3 runs 16 residues. The V gene lost 0 bases and the J gene lost 11 bases, with 22 bases spanning the gap. CDR1 LGHNA and CDR2 YSLEER come from the germline V gene. In DNA form, the CDR3 reads TGCGCCAGCAGCCAAGATCAGGCGGGGACCTACTCCTCTGCTTTCTTT. This encodes CASSQDQAGTYSSAFF.

The chain has TRBV7-9 and TRBJ1-3, with 7 nucleotides matching TRBD1. V shed 3 bases and J 3 bases; nucleotides not matched to a gene: 5. From germline, CDR1 is SEHNR and CDR2 FQNEAQ (reference sequence). The CDR3 loop spans 15 amino acids. CDR3: CASSFLGGDGNTIYF. CDR3 in DNA: TGTGCCAGCAGCTTTTTAGGGGGCGATGGAAACACCATATATTTT.

The rearrangement uses TRBV5-6 and TRBJ2-7; D perhaps matches TRBD1 (5 bases). The ends were cut back, 6 bases at V and 7 bases at J, with 23 bases in the middle. CDR1 is SGHDT, CDR2 YYEEEE, per germline. The CDR3 is made up of 15 amino acids. The CDR3 nucleotides are TGTGCCAGCAACCCCTCAATAATATCAGGGCAGGAGCAGTACTTC. It specifies CASNPSIISGQEQYF.

The chain links TRBV2 to TRBJ2-7; 7 bases map to TRBD1. Losses at the gene ends were 6 bases for V and 7 bases for J; bases not matched to a gene: 15. Germline loops: CDR1 SNHLY, CDR2 FYNNEI. The length of the CDR3 is 15 residues. This CDR3 is CASRDIPGQAWEQYF. The CDR3 coding sequence is TGTGCCAGCAGAGACATTCCTGGACAGGCTTGGGAGCAGTACTTC.

The J gene is TRBJ1-5, the V gene TRBV6-2 or TRBV6-3; D not certain. Trimming pared 2 bases from V and 1 base from J, leaving 12 bases between. The CDR3 consists of 16 residues. Germline-derived CDR1 and CDR2 are MNHEY and SVGEGT. CDR3 sequence: CASSYGPGQSNQPQHF. The CDR3 DNA follows: TGTGCCAGCAGTTACGGCCCTGGGCAGAGCAATCAGCCCCAGCATTTT.

This chain joins TRBV6-5 and TRBJ2-5, with a tentative D call TRBD1 (6 bases). In germline, CDR1 is MNHEY, CDR2 SVGAGI. The CDR3 contains 16 residues. Trimming left V 0 bases short and J 0 bases short, with 11 bases between. As DNA, the CDR3 is TGTGCCAGCAGTTACTCGAAAGACAGGTACCAAGAGACCCAGTACTTC. Translation gives CASSYSKDRYQETQYF.

With respect to this clone: The junction departs from the called germline gene at one end, perhaps through a read error. The chain is built from TRBV18 and TRBJ1-1; 12 bases line up with TRBD1. Germline V gene sequence: CDR1 KGHSH, CDR2 LQKENI. The CDR3 extends over 16 amino acids. For the CDR3, the DNA is TGTGCCAACTCACCCCCCGGGACAGGGGGCGACTCTGAAGCTTTCTTT. This encodes CANSPPGTGGDSEAFF.

V is TRBV4-3 and J is TRBJ2-1; 15 nucleotides line up with TRBD2. The germline CDR1 and CDR2 sequences are LGHNA and YSLEER. V dropped 0 bases and J dropped 4; count of bases not matched to a gene: 10. This CDR3 region has 20 residues. The CDR3 here is CASSQDHGTSGRRGYNEQFF. For the CDR3, the DNA is TGCGCCAGCAGCCAAGATCATGGGACTAGCGGGAGGAGAGGTTACAATGAGCAGTTCTTC.

The chain joins TRBV7-2 to TRBJ2-3; TRBD1 matches at 9 bases. This CDR3 region has 16 residues. V lost 1 base, J lost 3 bases, and 5 bases stayed unmatched. Germline CDR1 is SGHTA and CDR2 is FQGNSA. The CDR3: CASSLGTGTGTDTQYF. DNA of the CDR3: TGTGCCAGCAGCTTAGGAACCGGGACAGGGACAGATACGCAGTATTTT.

This clone came up a few times. CDR3 DNA: TGTGCCAGCAGCTTTGCGCAGAGGGGACTGAGCAGTTCCTACGAGCAGTACTTC. Protein sequence: CASSFAQRGLSSSYEQYF. V and J are TRBV12-1 and TRBJ2-7; the D call TRBD2 from the table was never checked on the DNA. TRBV12-1 is a pseudogene. This CDR3 region has 18 residues.

The chain recombines TRBV6-5 with TRBJ1-2, with D maybe TRBD1 (6 bases). Trimming pared 7 bases from V and 6 bases from J, leaving 15 bases between. The CDR3 is 13 residues long. Germline V lookup: CDR1 MNHEY, CDR2 SVGAGI. The CDR3 sequence is CASTTGSRDGYTF. DNA for the CDR3: TGTGCCAGCACCACAGGGTCACGAGATGGCTACACCTTC.

The rearrangement joins TRBV4-3 to TRBJ1-5, with D unclear. CDR1 and CDR2 (germline): LGHNA, YSLEER. CDR3 length: 15 residues. Trimming cost V 0 bases and J 4 bases, with 10 bases left between them. This CDR3 reads CASSQEVTENQPQHF. The CDR3 coding sequence is TGCGCCAGCAGCCAAGAGGTAACGGAGAATCAGCCCCAGCATTTT.

V gene TRBV5-1 combines with J gene TRBJ1-1, with D possibly matching TRBD1 (5 bases). The V and J ends lost 0 bases and 1 base respectively, with 10 bases between them. Germline loops: CDR1 SGHRS, CDR2 YFSETQ. This CDR3 spans 15 amino acids. The DNA for the CDR3 is TGCGCCAGCAGCTTGGAGATTGGGGCGAACACTGAAGCTTTCTTT. Its protein is CASSLEIGANTEAFF. Variable domain in full (rest from reference TRBV5-1 and TRBJ1-1): KAGVTQTPRYLIKTRGQQVTLSCSPISGHRSVSWYQQTPGQGLQFLFEYFSETQRNKGNFPGRFSGRQFSNSRSEMNVSTLELGDSALYLCASSLEIGANTEAFFGQGTRLTVV.

Only one count was recorded for this clone. The chain links TRBV15 to TRBJ2-1, with TRBD2 matching 7 bases. CDR1 and CDR2 (germline): LNHNV, YYDKDF (reference sequence). V lost 5 bases and J lost 7; bases outside the gene matches: 11. The CDR3 extends over 15 amino acids. CDR3 coding DNA: TGTGCCACCAGCCAGGGCGGGAGAGAAGCAAATGAGCAGTTCTTC. As protein: CATSQGGREANEQFF.